These 20 T cell receptor beta chains share one sample of origin, sequenced in a study of blood T cell repertoires in COVID-19. Measured with immunoSEQ multiplex PCR; TCRdb has only the in-frame clones, and not every one. Among about 260,000 clones listed, around 87% were seen once. The sample taken for sequencing was peripheral blood. The source of these receptors is a woman aged 50 to 60 with acute or convalescent COVID-19.

This clone was recorded a few times. This same CDR3 is encoded by further DNA sequences in the sample. The chain combines TRBV7-3 with TRBJ2-1; 10 bases fit TRBD2. Trimming at V came to 2 bases and at J to 2 bases, leaving 0 bases not matched to a gene. Germline CDR1 reads SGHTA; CDR2 reads FQGTGA. The CDR3 runs 15 residues. The CDR3 region is CASSLLAGAYNEQFF. The CDR3 nucleotides read TGTGCCAGCAGCTTACTAGCGGGAGCCTACAATGAGCAGTTCTTC.

The chain has TRBV11-3 and TRBJ2-7; 8 bases map to TRBD1. CDR1 and CDR2 (germline): SGHNT, YENEEA. The V gene end was trimmed by 5 bases and the J gene end by 3 bases; junction bases not matched to a gene: 6. The CDR3 runs to 14 residues. CDR3 loop: CASSQGAGNYEQYF. CDR3 coding DNA: TGTGCCAGCAGCCAGGGGGCGGGGAACTACGAGCAGTACTTC.

The chain joins TRBV5-1 to TRBJ2-5, with D unclear. Trimming stripped 5 bases from V and 2 bases from J, with 7 bases between. CDR3 size: 12 residues. Looked up from germline, CDR1 is SGHRS and CDR2 is YFSETQ. The CDR3 sequence is CASRHSQETQYF. In DNA, the CDR3 is TGCGCCAGCAGGCACTCGCAAGAGACCCAGTACTTC.

The rearrangement links TRBV7-9 to TRBJ2-3; 10 bases are a match to TRBD2. The CDR3 covers 17 residues. With V trimmed by 5 bases and J by 4 bases, 12 bases remained unmatched. CDR1 and CDR2 from the germline V gene are SEHNR and FQNEAQ (reference sequence). The CDR3 protein is CASSGDDRTSGSDTQYF. Here the CDR3 DNA reads TGTGCCAGCAGCGGAGATGACCGGACTAGCGGATCAGATACGCAGTATTTT.

The V and J genes are TRBV6-2 or TRBV6-3 and TRBJ2-7; TRBD2 matches at 7 bases. The ends lost 4 bases at V and 0 bases at J; junction bases unmatched: 9. Germline values: CDR1 MNHEY, CDR2 SVGEGT. The CDR3 consists of 16 residues. CDR3 residues: CASSWALAESSYEQYF. The CDR3 DNA is TGTGCCAGCAGTTGGGCCCTAGCGGAAAGCTCCTACGAGCAGTACTTC.

The V call is TRBV18, the J call TRBJ1-6; no clear D gene. V shed 8 bases and J shed 8 bases, with 16 bases lying between them. Germline CDR1 and CDR2: KGHSH and LQKENI. The CDR3 totals 14 residues. The CDR3 DNA reads as TGTGCCAGCCAGCCGGGCGGCGGGGATTCACCCCTCCACTTT. As protein: CASQPGGGDSPLHF.

The CDR3, as DNA: TGTGCCAGCAGTGGTCCTTGGAGGGACACTGAAGCTTTCTTT. It encodes CASSGPWRDTEAFF. The rearrangement joins TRBV2 to TRBJ1-1; D is ambiguous. The ends were cut back, 4 bases at V and 3 bases at J, with 12 bases in the middle. The germline CDR1 and CDR2 sequences are SNHLY and FYNNEI. This CDR3 has 14 residues.

The V gene is TRBV7-2, the J gene TRBJ1-2; the D is unclear. The germline gives CDR1 SGHTA, CDR2 FQGNSA. The V end was cut by 2 bases, the J end by 10 bases, with 20 bases between. CDR3 length: 15 amino acids. CDR3 nucleotides: TGTGCCAGCAGCTTATTTCTGCCAGGTTCTTCTTTCTACACCTTC. Translated, it gives CASSLFLPGSSFYTF.

The chain carries TRBV6-2 or TRBV6-3 and TRBJ1-1; tentatively, D is TRBD1 (5 bases). The germline gives CDR1 MNHEY, CDR2 SVGEGT. The ends were cut back, 1 base at V and 4 bases at J, with 10 bases in the middle. This CDR3 spans 14 amino acids. The CDR3 DNA is TGTGCCAGCAGTTACTGGGGCGGGGGCACTGAAGCTTTCTTT. Protein: CASSYWGGGTEAFF.

The chain uses TRBV5-1 and TRBJ2-3, with D maybe TRBD1 (6 bases). The germline gives CDR1 SGHRS, CDR2 YFSETQ. CDR3 length equals 15 residues. V was clipped by 2 bases and J by 4 bases, with 14 bases between them. Here the CDR3 DNA reads TGCGCCAGCAGCTTTCAGGGGCAGGGTGCAGATACGCAGTATTTT. Its translation is CASSFQGQGADTQYF.

The rearrangement joins TRBV18 to TRBJ1-5, with 7 bases aligning to TRBD1. The CDR3 loop spans 15 amino acids. CDR1 is KGHSH and CDR2 is LQKENI in the germline V gene. The ends lost 6 bases at V and 3 bases at J; junction bases unmatched: 8. This CDR3 reads CASSRRGTDNQPQHF. For the CDR3, the DNA is TGTGCCAGCTCCCGCCGGGGGACAGACAATCAGCCCCAGCATTTT.

V is TRBV4-2 and J is TRBJ2-2; 9 bases match TRBD2. The V and J ends lost 10 bases and 3 bases, in that order; junction bases with no gene match: 6. The germline CDR1 and CDR2 sequences are LGHNA and YNFKEQ. The CDR3 runs to 14 residues. The CDR3 DNA reads TGTGCCACTAAGCGGGAGGTAGACACCGGGGAGCTGTTTTTT. The encoded protein is CATKREVDTGELFF.

The chain employs TRBV29-1 and TRBJ2-1; 9 bases line up with TRBD1. The CDR3 loop spans 14 amino acids. V gave up 7 bases and J gave up 4 bases; unmatched junction bases: 8. Germline V lookup: CDR1 SQVTM, CDR2 ANQGSEA. The CDR3 nucleotides read TGCAGCGCTTTAAGGGACAGGGCTTACAATGAGCAGTTCTTC. Translated, it gives CSALRDRAYNEQFF.

The J gene is TRBJ2-1, the V gene TRBV28; 11 bases map to TRBD2. V shed 6 bases, J shed 8 bases, and the junction held 12 bases outside the gene matches. CDR1 MDHEN and CDR2 SYDVKM come from the germline V gene. CDR3 length: 16 residues. The CDR3 protein is CASSSPTSGSVYEQFF. Written as DNA, the CDR3 is TGTGCCAGCAGCTCCCCAACTAGCGGGAGTGTCTATGAGCAGTTCTTC.

J is TRBJ1-6 and V is TRBV30, with 8 bases aligning to TRBD1. V shed 5 bases and J 4 bases; nucleotides not matched to a gene: 4. Germline V gene sequence: CDR1 GTSNPN, CDR2 SVGIG (reference sequence). The CDR3 is 14 amino acids. CDR3 sequence reads: CAWSDRGYNSPLHF. In DNA, the CDR3 is TGTGCCTGGTCAGACAGGGGTTATAATTCACCCCTCCACTTT.

The rearrangement uses TRBV24-1 and TRBJ2-2; 9 bases line up with TRBD1. Losses at the gene ends were 4 bases for V and 1 base for J; bases not matched to a gene: 3. Germline loops: CDR1 KGHDR, CDR2 SFDVKD. The CDR3 is 16 amino acids. The CDR3 DNA follows: TGTGCCACCAGTGACTGGGGACAGGGGAACACCGGGGAGCTGTTTTTT. Amino acid sequence: CATSDWGQGNTGELFF.

V usage is TRBV19 and J usage is TRBJ1-4; 8 positions match TRBD1. The CDR3 is 17 residues long. Germline trimming cut 2 bases from V and 8 bases from J; bases unmatched to any gene: 13. Germline values: CDR1 LNHDA, CDR2 SQIVND (reference sequence). Here the CDR3 reads CASSILRFRGRGEKLFF. The DNA for the CDR3 is TGTGCCAGTAGTATATTACGCTTCAGGGGGCGCGGCGAAAAACTGTTTTTT.

This clone was observed a single time. The gene calls are TRBV18 and TRBJ2-7; D is possibly TRBD2 (5 bases). Germline assignment: CDR1 KGHSH and CDR2 LQKENI. The CDR3 loop spans 14 amino acids. Between the trimmed V and J ends, which lost 0 bases and 7 bases, there was a span of 13 bases. The CDR3 nucleotides read TGTGCCAGCTCACCACCGGGAACGCCGGGGGAGCAGTACTTC. This codes for CASSPPGTPGEQYF.

The chain uses TRBV14 and TRBJ2-7; TRBD2 matches 12 bases. Per germline, CDR1 SGHDN and CDR2 FVKESK. The V and J ends lost 2 bases and 2 bases, in that order; junction bases with no gene match: 4. The CDR3 extends over 16 amino acids. The DNA for the CDR3 is TGTGCCAGCAGCCAACTTCTAGCGGGAGGGACCTACGAGCAGTACTTC. It yields the protein CASSQLLAGGTYEQYF.

V and J are TRBV6-5 and TRBJ1-2; D is possibly TRBD1 (6 bases). The CDR3 runs to 15 residues. Trimming shortened V by 2 bases and J by 7 bases, and 17 bases separated the two germline ends. Germline values: CDR1 MNHEY, CDR2 SVGAGI. The DNA of the CDR3 is TGTGCCAGCAGTTACCGACAGGTCCTGAATGGTGGCTACACCTTC. As protein: CASSYRQVLNGGYTF.